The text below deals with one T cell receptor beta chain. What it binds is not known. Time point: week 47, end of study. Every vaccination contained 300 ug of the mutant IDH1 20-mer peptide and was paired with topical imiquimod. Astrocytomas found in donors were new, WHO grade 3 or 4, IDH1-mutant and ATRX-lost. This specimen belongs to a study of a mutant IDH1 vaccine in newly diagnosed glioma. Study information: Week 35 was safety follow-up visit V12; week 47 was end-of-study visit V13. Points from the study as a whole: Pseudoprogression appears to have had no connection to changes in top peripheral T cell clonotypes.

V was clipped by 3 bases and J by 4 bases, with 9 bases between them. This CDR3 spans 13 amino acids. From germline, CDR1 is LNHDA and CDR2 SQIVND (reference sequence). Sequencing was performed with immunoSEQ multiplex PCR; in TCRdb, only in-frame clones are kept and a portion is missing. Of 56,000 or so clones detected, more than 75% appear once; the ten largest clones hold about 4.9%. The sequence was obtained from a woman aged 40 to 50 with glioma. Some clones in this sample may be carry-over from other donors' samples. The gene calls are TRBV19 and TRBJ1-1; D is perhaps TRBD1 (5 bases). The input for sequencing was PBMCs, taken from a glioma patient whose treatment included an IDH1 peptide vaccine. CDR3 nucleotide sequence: TGTGCCAGTAGTATTCTTAGGGGCACTGAAGCTTTCTTT. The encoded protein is CASSILRGTEAFF.